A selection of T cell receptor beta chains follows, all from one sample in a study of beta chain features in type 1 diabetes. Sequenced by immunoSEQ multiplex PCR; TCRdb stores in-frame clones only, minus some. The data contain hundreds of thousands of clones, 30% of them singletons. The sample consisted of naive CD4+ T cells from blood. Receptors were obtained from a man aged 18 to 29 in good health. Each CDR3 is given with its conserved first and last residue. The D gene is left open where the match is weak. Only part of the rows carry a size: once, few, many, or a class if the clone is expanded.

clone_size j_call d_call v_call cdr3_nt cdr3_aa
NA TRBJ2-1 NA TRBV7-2 TGTGCCAGCAGCTTAGCTTATCTCCCTGGCAATGAGCAGTTCTTC CASSLAYLPGNEQFF
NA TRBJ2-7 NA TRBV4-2 TGTGCCAGCAGCCTCGCGGGACAGAAGATCGACGAGCAGTACTTC CASSLAGQKIDEQYF
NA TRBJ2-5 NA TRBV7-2 TGTGCCAGCAGCTTAGCCATCGGCAGGCACCAAGAGACCCAGTACTTC CASSLAIGRHQETQYF
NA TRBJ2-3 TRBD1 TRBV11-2 TGTGCCAGCAGCCTGAGGACAGGGTTGTTTCAAGATACGCAGTATTTT CASSLRTGLFQDTQYF
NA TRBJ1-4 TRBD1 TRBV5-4 TGTGCCAGCAGCCCGGCAGGGGGCGATGAAAAACTGTTTTTT CASSPAGGDEKLFF
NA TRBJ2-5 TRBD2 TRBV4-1 TGCGCCAGCAGCCAAGTACTAGCGGAGATCCAAGAGACCCAGTACTTC CASSQVLAEIQETQYF
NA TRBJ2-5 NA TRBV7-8 TGTGTGGGTTCGGGAGACCCGTACCAAGAGACCCAGTACTTC CVGSGDPYQETQYF
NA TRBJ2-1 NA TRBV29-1 TGCAGCGTTGAAAAGCTCTCCTACAATGAGCAGTTCTTC CSVEKLSYNEQFF
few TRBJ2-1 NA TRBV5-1 TGCGCCAGCAGCCCGGGGGCCTTCAATGAGCAGTTCTTC CASSPGAFNEQFF
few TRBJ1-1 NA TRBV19 TGTGCCAGTAGTATCAGGCAGCCGAACACTGAAGCTTTCTTT CASSIRQPNTEAFF
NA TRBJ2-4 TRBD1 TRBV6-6 TGTGCCAGCAGCGGGGACAGAGGGAACATTCAGTACTTC CASSGDRGNIQYF
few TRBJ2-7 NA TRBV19 TGTGCCAGTAGTACGCAGGGGTACGAGCAGTACTTC CASSTQGYEQYF
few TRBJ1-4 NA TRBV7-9 TGTGCCAGCAGCCCAGGGTGGGACAATGAAAAACTGTTTTTT CASSPGWDNEKLFF
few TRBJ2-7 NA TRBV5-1 TGCGCCAGCAGCTTGCGGGACAATGGCTACGAGCAGTACTTC CASSLRDNGYEQYF
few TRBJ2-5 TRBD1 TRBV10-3 TGTGCCATCCAACAGGACAGGTACCGAAAGACCCAGTACTTC CAIQQDRYRKTQYF
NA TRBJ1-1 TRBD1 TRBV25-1 TGTGCCAGCAGCCGGACAGGGGGCACTGAAGCTTTCTTT CASSRTGGTEAFF